This T cell receptor beta chain was sequenced during a study of T cells in localized non-small cell lung cancer. Whole-study findings and limits: Longer overall survival associated with higher blood T cell density; shorter survival with higher adjacent-lung clonality.

Sequencing was performed with immunoSEQ multiplex PCR; in TCRdb, only in-frame clones are kept and a portion is missing. The data show more than 1,500 clones, approximately 30% seen once. Notes on this clone: Its antigen is currently unknown.

The sequencing used normal lung tissue next to the tumor, collected before any cancer treatment. The sequence came from a woman between 35 and 70 years old with stage II lung adenocarcinoma.

The chain's CDR3 is CASSFPPDRVEYTGELFF. In nucleotides, the CDR3 is TGTGCCAGCAGTTTCCCTCCGGACAGGGTAGAATACACCGGGGAGCTGTTTTTT. The chain combines TRBV28 with TRBJ2-2, with 8 bases identical to TRBD1. Trimming took 3 bases from V and 3 from J; bases not matched to a gene: 12. Per the germline V gene, CDR1 is MDHEN and CDR2 is SYDVKM. This CDR3 contains 18 residues.